This entry lists 12 T cell receptor beta chains sequenced from one sample in a study of regulatory T cells in long-lasting Graves disease. The authors built TCR beta libraries using iRepertoire HTBI primers and Arm-PCR of CDR3 regions. TCRdb reanalysed the multiplex PCR reads using MiXCR and keeps one entry per CDR3 protein. The data hold a few hundred thousand distinct CDR3 sequences, with 13% to 15% observed a single time. Stated time point: newly diagnosed GD, antithyroid drugs for less than 3 months. With RNA extracted from PBMCs as input, the TCR library was made. These data were also filed under a second study, of T cells in Graves' hyperthyroidism and ophthalmopathy.

Material: peripheral blood mononuclear cells (PBMCs), obtained at new diagnosis, from a patient treated with antithyroid drugs. The receptors here all came from a woman in her fifties or sixties with Graves disease.

The table lists this clonotype with a few counts. A much larger clone sits a single nucleotide away, making a read error possible. The chain has TRBV12-3 or TRBV12-4 and TRBJ2-5; the D is unclear. The CDR3 length is 13 residues. The V and J ends lost 7 bases and 5 bases respectively, with 14 bases between them. DNA of the CDR3: TGTGCCAGCACCCTGGAACAGAGGGAGACCCAGTACTTC. This encodes CASTLEQRETQYF.

V is TRBV19 and J is TRBJ2-1; D unresolved. Germline V lookup: CDR1 LNHDA, CDR2 SQIVND (reference sequence). The V gene lost 3 bases and the J gene lost 0 bases, with 6 bases spanning the gap. The CDR3 runs to 14 residues. CDR3 loop: CASSIAFSYNEQFF. The DNA of the CDR3 is TGTGCCAGTAGTATCGCTTTCTCCTACAATGAGCAGTTCTTC.

This clonotype has at least ten counts. The genes are TRBV12-3 or TRBV12-4 and TRBJ1-1, with a weak D call TRBD1 (5 bases). V dropped 6 bases and J dropped 0 bases, with 14 bases sitting between them. There are 15 residues in the CDR3. CDR3 nucleotides: TGTGCCAGCAGCCCGCCGGGGGGTCTGAACACTGAAGCTTTCTTT. Amino acids: CASSPPGGLNTEAFF.

This clonotype was observed a few times. This rearrangement joins TRBV2 to TRBJ2-5; no clear D. V was shortened by 7 bases and J by 3 bases, with 6 bases between the two germline ends. CDR1 is SNHLY and CDR2 is FYNNEI in the germline V gene. CDR3 length: 11 residues. CDR3 amino acids: CASTGEETQYF. For the CDR3, the DNA is TGTGCCAGCACTGGGGAAGAGACCCAGTACTTC. Full variable domain (rest looked up from reference TRBV2 and TRBJ2-5): EPEVTQTPSHQVTQMGQEVILRCVPISNHLYFYWYRQILGQKVEFLVSFYNNEISEKSEIFDDQFSVERPDGSNFTLKIRSTKLEDSAMYFCASTGEETQYFGPGTRLLVL.

This clonotype was seen ten or more times. This chain links TRBV14 with TRBJ2-1, with 8 bases matching TRBD2. The CDR3 spans 15 residues. CDR1 SGHDN and CDR2 FVKESK come from the germline V gene. The ends lost 3 bases at V and 4 bases at J; junction bases unmatched: 5. CDR3 bases: TGTGCCAGCAGCCACCGTAGCGGGACTTACAATGAGCAGTTCTTC. Encoded protein: CASSHRSGTYNEQFF.

On this clonotype: This may be a read error: a much more frequent sequence differs by one nucleotide. The V call is TRBV20-1, the J call TRBJ2-7; 9 positions match TRBD1. The CDR3 is made up of 15 amino acids. Germline CDR1 and CDR2: DFQATT and SNEGSKA (reference sequence). CDR3 sequence: CSANHPGQGMYERYF. For the CDR3, the DNA is TGCAGTGCTAATCACCCGGGACAGGGCATGTACGAGCGGTACTTC.

For this clonotype: The germline gene is not matched at one end of the junction; a read error may be the cause. The rearrangement joins TRBV5-5 to TRBJ2-2; weak D call: TRBD1 (6 bases). The CDR3 contains 16 residues. Germline V CDR1 and CDR2: SGHKS, YYEKEE (reference sequence). DNA for the CDR3: TGTGCCAGCAGCTTGGTTTGGGGGCTGTCAACCGGGGAGCTGCTTTTT. This codes for CASSLVWGLSTGELLF. Based on the CDR3 plus reference TRBV5-5 and TRBJ2-2, the full variable domain is DAGVTQSPTHLIKTRGQQVTLRCSPISGHKSVSWYQQVLGQGPQFIFQYYEKEERGRGNFPDRFSARQFPNYSSELNVNALLLGDSALYLCASSLVWGLSTGELLFGEGSRLTVL.

In regard to this clonotype: This clone may be a read error of a much larger clone one base away. The chain employs TRBV28 and TRBJ2-1; 16 nucleotides agree with TRBD2. J was trimmed by 5 bases and V by 2 bases; bases with no gene match: 6. Per the germline V gene, CDR1 is MDHEN and CDR2 is SYDVKM. The CDR3 is 18 amino acids. The DNA for the CDR3 is TGTGCCAGCAGTTTACAGGGACTAGCGGGAGGGATCGACAATGAGCAGTTCTTC. It codes for CASSLQGLAGGIDNEQFF.

This clonotype came up many times. The chain recombines TRBV24-1 with TRBJ1-5, with TRBD1 identical over 10 bases. Trimming at V came to 5 bases and at J to 5 bases, leaving 2 bases not matched to a gene. The CDR3 sequence is 14 residues long. Germline V CDR1 and CDR2: KGHDR, SFDVKD. CDR3 in amino acids: CATSGGQGHQPQHF. Here the CDR3 DNA reads TGTGCCACCAGTGGGGGACAGGGGCATCAGCCCCAGCATTTT.

This clonotype was seen more than once but under ten times. The chain recombines TRBV10-2 with TRBJ2-2; the match to TRBD2 covers 14 bases. The ends lost 10 bases at V and 1 base at J; junction bases unmatched: 17. CDR1 is WSHSY, CDR2 SAAADI, per germline. CDR3 length: 20 amino acids. The CDR3 region is CANPEPGLAGVKMNTGELFF. The CDR3 DNA sequence: TGCGCCAACCCGGAGCCGGGACTAGCGGGAGTAAAGATGAACACCGGGGAGCTGTTTTTT.

This clonotype was observed a handful of times. The CDR3 DNA reads as TGTGCCAGTAGTCTCAACAGGGAAGCTTTCTTT. It is translated as CASSLNREAFF. The rearrangement uses TRBV19 and TRBJ1-1; D might be TRBD1 (5 bases). CDR1 is LNHDA, CDR2 SQIVND, per germline (reference sequence). This CDR3 contains 11 residues. Trimming cost V 5 bases and J 8 bases, with 9 bases left between them.

The gene calls are TRBV7-2 and TRBJ1-4; D is ambiguous. This CDR3 region has 13 residues. The V end lost 1 base, the J end lost 6 bases, and 6 bases lay between the germline ends. Per germline, CDR1 SGHTA and CDR2 FQGNSA. CDR3 residues: CASSLVTDEKLFF. The CDR3 nucleotides read TGTGCCAGCAGCTTAGTAACGGATGAAAAACTGTTTTTT.